The present TCR beta chain was sequenced within a study of cytomegalovirus exposure and HLA in healthy donors. Notes on the study in general: A later analysis reportedly found fewer N-insertions in an Asian-associated ancestry cluster than the roughly 670-donor mean.

In germline, CDR1 is SGHDN, CDR2 FVKESK. V was clipped by 2 bases and J by 7 bases, with 21 bases between them. The CDR3 runs to 17 residues. Primers: 60 Vbeta forward and 13 Jbeta reverse. Assay: immunoSEQ multiplex PCR; the TCRdb copy retains only in-frame clones and omits some. The sample consists of around 130,000 clones, 80% to 85% of them appearing once. This clone appeared a single time. Its antigen is as yet unknown. This chain uses TRBV14 with TRBJ1-3; D is ambiguous. Sequencing was done on a sample of PBMCs. The receptor was isolated from a man aged 18 to 29 in good health and CMV-seronegative. The CDR3 nucleotides are TGTGCCAGCAGCCAACCGTGGAGGATCGCCGCGGCTAACACCATATATTTT. It codes for CASSQPWRIAAANTIYF.